This T cell receptor beta chain appears in the sequencing data of a study of shared clonotypes between healthy human individuals. Background on the study: Researchers drew samples from a couple of women and a few men aged 18 to 49.

This CDR3 comprises 15 residues. V was clipped by 6 bases and J by 1 base; unmatched bases: 4. Germline assignment: CDR1 SSHAT and CDR2 FNYEAQ (reference sequence). Method: immunoSEQ multiplex PCR; TCRdb's copy keeps in-frame clones and lacks some. Found here are roughly 510,000 clones, almost 80% of them singletons; the top ten hold 9.5% to 15%. Source material: PBMCs. This rearrangement joins TRBV7-7 to TRBJ1-3; TRBD1 aligns across 9 bases. The sequence was obtained from a woman aged 40-49 years in good health. Some clones in this sample may be carry-over from other donors' samples. The CDR3 loop is CASSPGTGSGNTIYF. The CDR3 DNA is TGTGCCAGCAGTCCCGGGACAGGGTCTGGAAACACCATATATTTT.